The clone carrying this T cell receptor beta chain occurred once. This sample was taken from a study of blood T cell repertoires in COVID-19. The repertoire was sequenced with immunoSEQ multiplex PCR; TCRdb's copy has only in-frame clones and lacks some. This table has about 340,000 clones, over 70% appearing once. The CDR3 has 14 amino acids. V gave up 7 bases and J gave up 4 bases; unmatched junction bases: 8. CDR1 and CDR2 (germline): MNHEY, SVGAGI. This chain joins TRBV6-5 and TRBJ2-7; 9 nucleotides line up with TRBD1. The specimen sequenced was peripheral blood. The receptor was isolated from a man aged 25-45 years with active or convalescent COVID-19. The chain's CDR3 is CASTPGQGSYEQYF. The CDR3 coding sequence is TGTGCCAGCACCCCGGGACAGGGAAGTTACGAGCAGTACTTC.